A selection of T cell receptor beta chains follows, all from one sample in a study of blood T cell repertoires in COVID-19. Here immunoSEQ multiplex PCR was the method, and the copy in TCRdb shows in-frame clones only, minus some. The profile shows 230,000 or so clones, about 88% of them singletons. The sample consisted of PBMCs or T cells enriched from blood (not recorded which). These receptors came from a woman aged 30 to 39 who had recovered from COVID-19. CDR3s include the opening cysteine and the closing phenylalanine or tryptophan. D genes are given only for firm matches. Not every row has a clone size; where given, it reads once, few, many or a size class.

J gene: TRBJ1-1
V gene: TRBV4-3
D gene: -
clone size: -
CDR3 protein: CASSQVRGAMTEAFF
CDR3 DNA: TGCGCCAGCAGCCAAGTGCGGGGAGCGATGACTGAAGCTTTCTTT

J gene: TRBJ2-7
V gene: TRBV4-3
D gene: TRBD1
clone size: -
CDR3 protein: CASSQGRQGSYEQYF
CDR3 DNA: TGCGCCAGCAGCCAAGGTCGACAGGGCTCCTACGAGCAGTACTTC

J gene: TRBJ1-1
V gene: TRBV12-3/TRBV12-4
D gene: -
clone size: -
CDR3 protein: CASRSDPEAEAFF
CDR3 DNA: TGTGCCAGCAGATCTGACCCGGAGGCTGAAGCTTTCTTT

J gene: TRBJ1-4
V gene: TRBV4-1
D gene: -
clone size: -
CDR3 protein: CASSQVGTGKLFF
CDR3 DNA: TGCGCCAGCAGCCAGGTAGGAACGGGAAAACTGTTTTTT

J gene: TRBJ1-1
V gene: TRBV4-2
D gene: -
clone size: -
CDR3 protein: CASSQGLGAEAFF
CDR3 DNA: TGTGCCAGCAGCCAAGGCCTAGGCGCTGAAGCTTTCTTT

J gene: TRBJ2-1
V gene: TRBV13
D gene: TRBD2
clone size: -
CDR3 protein: CASSRSLAGGHNEQFF
CDR3 DNA: TGTGCCAGCAGCCGTTCTCTAGCGGGGGGGCACAATGAGCAGTTCTTC

J gene: TRBJ2-7
V gene: TRBV7-2
D gene: TRBD2
clone size: few
CDR3 protein: CASSSLAGAYEQYF
CDR3 DNA: TGTGCCAGCAGCTCTCTAGCGGGCGCCTACGAGCAGTACTTC

J gene: TRBJ1-5
V gene: TRBV6-1
D gene: TRBD1
clone size: -
CDR3 protein: CASSVHSNLNRGDQPQHF
CDR3 DNA: TGTGCCAGCAGTGTCCACTCAAATCTGAACAGGGGCGATCAGCCCCAGCATTTT

J gene: TRBJ2-7
V gene: TRBV4-2
D gene: TRBD1
clone size: -
CDR3 protein: CASSRYAGTGESYEQYF
CDR3 DNA: TGTGCCAGCAGCCGCTACGCCGGGACAGGGGAATCCTACGAGCAGTACTTC

J gene: TRBJ1-1
V gene: TRBV5-1
D gene: -
clone size: -
CDR3 protein: CASSLRTVMNTEAFF
CDR3 DNA: TGCGCCAGCAGCCTTAGGACAGTTATGAACACTGAAGCTTTCTTT

J gene: TRBJ1-1
V gene: TRBV2
D gene: TRBD1
clone size: -
CDR3 protein: CASNPGQGNTEAFF
CDR3 DNA: TGTGCCAGCAACCCGGGACAGGGGAACACTGAAGCTTTCTTT

J gene: TRBJ1-1
V gene: TRBV12-3/TRBV12-4
D gene: -
clone size: once
CDR3 protein: CASSNLGREAFF
CDR3 DNA: TGTGCCAGCAGCAACCTAGGCCGCGAAGCTTTCTTT

J gene: TRBJ2-2
V gene: TRBV4-1
D gene: TRBD2
clone size: -
CDR3 protein: CASSHVAGGLNTGELFF
CDR3 DNA: TGCGCCAGCAGCCACGTAGCGGGGGGACTGAACACCGGGGAGCTGTTTTTT

J gene: TRBJ2-2
V gene: TRBV12-3/TRBV12-4
D gene: TRBD2
clone size: -
CDR3 protein: CANGLAGNGELFF
CDR3 DNA: TGTGCCAACGGACTAGCGGGGAACGGGGAGCTGTTTTTT

J gene: TRBJ2-3
V gene: TRBV7-2
D gene: TRBD2
clone size: -
CDR3 protein: CASSLGSGGTDTQYF
CDR3 DNA: TGTGCCAGCAGCTTAGGTAGCGGGGGAACAGATACGCAGTATTTT

J gene: TRBJ1-1
V gene: TRBV19
D gene: -
clone size: -
CDR3 protein: CASSIGQYTEAFF
CDR3 DNA: TGTGCCAGTAGTATAGGACAATACACTGAAGCTTTCTTT

J gene: TRBJ2-1
V gene: TRBV7-2
D gene: TRBD1
clone size: -
CDR3 protein: CASSLVGGTGTHEQFF
CDR3 DNA: TGTGCCAGCAGCTTAGTAGGCGGGACAGGGACCCATGAGCAGTTCTTC

J gene: TRBJ1-6
V gene: TRBV5-8
D gene: -
clone size: few
CDR3 protein: CASSLGQENSPLHF
CDR3 DNA: TGTGCCAGCAGCTTGGGACAGGAGAATTCACCCCTCCACTTT

J gene: TRBJ2-2
V gene: TRBV5-1
D gene: -
clone size: -
CDR3 protein: CASSLVGGANTGELFF
CDR3 DNA: TGCGCCAGCAGCTTGGTTGGCGGGGCGAACACCGGGGAGCTGTTTTTT

J gene: TRBJ1-2
V gene: TRBV2
D gene: -
clone size: -
CDR3 protein: CASRWTENYGYTF
CDR3 DNA: TGTGCCAGCAGGTGGACAGAGAACTATGGCTACACCTTC

J gene: TRBJ1-4
V gene: TRBV6-5
D gene: TRBD1
clone size: -
CDR3 protein: CASSYGTAEKLFF
CDR3 DNA: TGTGCCAGCAGTTACGGGACAGCCGAAAAACTGTTTTTT

J gene: TRBJ1-2
V gene: TRBV6-5
D gene: TRBD1
clone size: once
CDR3 protein: CASSTRQGGYYGYTF
CDR3 DNA: TGTGCCAGCAGCACCCGACAGGGGGGCTACTATGGCTACACCTTC

J gene: TRBJ2-3
V gene: TRBV6-5
D gene: TRBD1
clone size: -
CDR3 protein: CASSPGTGGSDTQYF
CDR3 DNA: TGTGCCAGCAGTCCCGGGACAGGGGGTTCGGATACGCAGTATTTT

J gene: TRBJ2-7
V gene: TRBV5-5
D gene: -
clone size: -
CDR3 protein: CASSLEGKGYEQYF
CDR3 DNA: TGTGCCAGCAGCTTGGAGGGGAAGGGCTACGAGCAGTACTTC

J gene: TRBJ2-7
V gene: TRBV7-9
D gene: TRBD2
clone size: -
CDR3 protein: CASSLDSGGSSYEQYF
CDR3 DNA: TGTGCCAGCAGCTTAGATAGCGGGGGGAGCTCCTACGAGCAGTACTTC

J gene: TRBJ1-5
V gene: TRBV7-9
D gene: -
clone size: -
CDR3 protein: CASRVADQPQHF
CDR3 DNA: TGTGCCAGCAGGGTCGCGGATCAGCCCCAGCATTTT

J gene: TRBJ1-6
V gene: TRBV24-1
D gene: -
clone size: -
CDR3 protein: CATTKQSVDDSPLHF
CDR3 DNA: TGTGCCACCACCAAACAGTCGGTGGATGATTCACCCCTCCACTTT

J gene: TRBJ2-7
V gene: TRBV5-4
D gene: -
clone size: -
CDR3 protein: CASSLGTFYEQYF
CDR3 DNA: TGTGCCAGCAGCTTGGGGACATTCTACGAGCAGTACTTC

J gene: TRBJ2-3
V gene: TRBV5-1
D gene: TRBD2
clone size: -
CDR3 protein: CASSLVLAGGTDTQYF
CDR3 DNA: TGCGCCAGCAGCTTGGTCCTAGCGGGGGGCACAGATACGCAGTATTTT

J gene: TRBJ2-2
V gene: TRBV5-1
D gene: TRBD2
clone size: -
CDR3 protein: CASSLNSGGGTGELFF
CDR3 DNA: TGCGCCAGCTCCCTTAATAGCGGGGGAGGAACCGGGGAGCTGTTTTTT

J gene: TRBJ2-2
V gene: TRBV29-1
D gene: -
clone size: -
CDR3 protein: CSVTGDWGGELFF
CDR3 DNA: TGCAGCGTTACAGGGGACTGGGGCGGGGAGCTGTTTTTT

J gene: TRBJ1-4
V gene: TRBV7-2
D gene: -
clone size: -
CDR3 protein: CASSLGGGGSEKLFF
CDR3 DNA: TGTGCCAGCAGCTTAGGGGGAGGGGGTAGCGAAAAACTGTTTTTT

J gene: TRBJ1-2
V gene: TRBV29-1
D gene: -
clone size: -
CDR3 protein: CSVVGGYGYTF
CDR3 DNA: TGCAGCGTTGTAGGGGGCTATGGCTACACCTTC

J gene: TRBJ1-2
V gene: TRBV5-4
D gene: TRBD1
clone size: -
CDR3 protein: CASSETGTDGYTF
CDR3 DNA: TGTGCCAGCAGCGAGACAGGGACGGATGGCTACACCTTC

J gene: TRBJ1-2
V gene: TRBV25-1
D gene: -
clone size: -
CDR3 protein: CASSELGFDGYTF
CDR3 DNA: TGTGCCAGCAGTGAATTGGGCTTTGATGGCTACACCTTC

J gene: TRBJ2-1
V gene: TRBV5-5
D gene: -
clone size: -
CDR3 protein: CASSLLAEQFF
CDR3 DNA: TGTGCCAGCAGCTTACTCGCCGAGCAGTTCTTC

J gene: TRBJ2-7
V gene: TRBV7-2
D gene: -
clone size: -
CDR3 protein: CASSLWGGGPSYEQYF
CDR3 DNA: TGTGCCAGCAGCTTATGGGGCGGGGGCCCGAGCTACGAGCAGTACTTC

J gene: TRBJ1-5
V gene: TRBV7-9
D gene: -
clone size: once
CDR3 protein: CASSYLSQPQHF
CDR3 DNA: TGTGCCAGCAGCTACCTCAGTCAGCCCCAGCATTTT

J gene: TRBJ1-1
V gene: TRBV6-6
D gene: -
clone size: -
CDR3 protein: CASRNRDRAEAFF
CDR3 DNA: TGTGCCAGCAGGAACCGTGATCGGGCTGAAGCTTTCTTT

J gene: TRBJ2-1
V gene: TRBV4-1
D gene: TRBD2
clone size: -
CDR3 protein: CASSQEPRGGSYNEQFF
CDR3 DNA: TGCGCCAGCAGCCAAGAGCCCCGGGGGGGGTCCTACAATGAGCAGTTCTTC

J gene: TRBJ1-4
V gene: TRBV5-1
D gene: TRBD1
clone size: -
CDR3 protein: CASSMRPGTGNSELFF
CDR3 DNA: TGCGCCAGCAGCATGAGACCCGGGACAGGAAACTCGGAACTGTTTTTT

J gene: TRBJ1-1
V gene: TRBV3-1/TRBV3-2
D gene: TRBD1
clone size: once
CDR3 protein: CASSQQKQGAVYTEAFF
CDR3 DNA: TGTGCCAGCAGCCAACAAAAACAGGGGGCGGTTTACACTGAAGCTTTCTTT

J gene: TRBJ2-7
V gene: TRBV27
D gene: TRBD1
clone size: -
CDR3 protein: CASSLYPGQVYEQYF
CDR3 DNA: TGTGCCAGCAGTTTATACCCCGGACAGGTCTACGAGCAGTACTTC